The rows below give T cell receptor beta chains drawn from one sample of a study of blood T cell repertoires in COVID-19. TCRdb's copy holds only in-frame clones and misses some; the assay was immunoSEQ multiplex PCR. The profile shows fewer than 60,000 clones, around 80% of them singletons. The specimen sequenced was peripheral blood. The receptors shown here come from a man aged 55 to 70 with acute or convalescent COVID-19. The CDR3 runs from the conserved cysteine through the conserved F or W. Each record gives: clone size, J gene, V gene, D gene, CDR3 DNA, CDR3 protein. The D gene is left open where the match is weak. The size of a clone is reported for some rows only, either as once, few or many, or as a class for expanded clones.

clone_size: NA
j_call: TRBJ2-7
v_call: TRBV5-1
d_call: TRBD1
cdr3_nt: TGCGCCAGCAGCTTTACAGGGGGATACTACGAGCAGTACTTC
cdr3_aa: CASSFTGGYYEQYF

clone_size: NA
j_call: TRBJ1-2
v_call: TRBV11-2
d_call: NA
cdr3_nt: TGTGCCAGCAGCCGATCTCAGGACAAGATCTATGGCTACACCTTC
cdr3_aa: CASSRSQDKIYGYTF

clone_size: NA
j_call: TRBJ2-7
v_call: TRBV7-3
d_call: TRBD1
cdr3_nt: TGTGCCAGCAGCGCGGGACAGGGAGGCGGCTACGAGCAGTACTTC
cdr3_aa: CASSAGQGGGYEQYF

clone_size: NA
j_call: TRBJ1-6
v_call: TRBV5-8
d_call: NA
cdr3_nt: TGTGCCAGCAGCTTGGAGTGGGGCTCTCGATCACCCCTCCACTTT
cdr3_aa: CASSLEWGSRSPLHF

clone_size: NA
j_call: TRBJ1-1
v_call: TRBV4-1
d_call: TRBD1
cdr3_nt: TGCGCCAGCTCCGACAGGGGTGTCACGAACACTGAAGCTTTCTTT
cdr3_aa: CASSDRGVTNTEAFF

clone_size: medium-sized
j_call: TRBJ1-5
v_call: TRBV4-1
d_call: NA
cdr3_nt: TGCGCCAGCAGCCAAGAGGGGCAGGGGTTCATGAAGCCCCAGCATTTT
cdr3_aa: CASSQEGQGFMKPQHF

clone_size: NA
j_call: TRBJ1-2
v_call: TRBV6-1
d_call: NA
cdr3_nt: TGTGCCAGCAGTGAGGGGGCAGGGGCCAACTATGGCTACACCTTC
cdr3_aa: CASSEGAGANYGYTF

clone_size: NA
j_call: TRBJ2-5
v_call: TRBV6-6
d_call: TRBD1
cdr3_nt: TGTGCCAGCAGGGGAATGACAGGGGGAGAGACCCAGTACTTC
cdr3_aa: CASRGMTGGETQYF

clone_size: NA
j_call: TRBJ2-7
v_call: TRBV5-4
d_call: TRBD1
cdr3_nt: TGTGCCAGCAGCGGAGGGACAGGGGGCTACGAGCAGTACTTC
cdr3_aa: CASSGGTGGYEQYF

clone_size: NA
j_call: TRBJ2-7
v_call: TRBV13
d_call: NA
cdr3_nt: TGTGCCAGCAGCTTAGCAGTCTCCTACGAGCAGTACTTC
cdr3_aa: CASSLAVSYEQYF

clone_size: NA
j_call: TRBJ2-7
v_call: TRBV27
d_call: TRBD1
cdr3_nt: TGTGCCAGCAGTCCCCCCTACAGGGGTCCATCGACATACGAGCAGTACTTC
cdr3_aa: CASSPPYRGPSTYEQYF

clone_size: NA
j_call: TRBJ2-7
v_call: TRBV4-1
d_call: TRBD2
cdr3_nt: TGCGCCAGCAGCCAAGACCGGGAGGCGCAGTACTTC
cdr3_aa: CASSQDREAQYF

clone_size: NA
j_call: TRBJ1-5
v_call: TRBV9
d_call: TRBD1
cdr3_nt: TGTGCCAGCAGCGCGACCCGGGACAGGGTTAGCAATCAGCCCCAGCATTTT
cdr3_aa: CASSATRDRVSNQPQHF

clone_size: NA
j_call: TRBJ1-5
v_call: TRBV19
d_call: NA
cdr3_nt: TGTGCCAGTAGTCCGGGATGGGGCAATCAGCCCCAGCATTTT
cdr3_aa: CASSPGWGNQPQHF

clone_size: NA
j_call: TRBJ2-1
v_call: TRBV12-3/TRBV12-4
d_call: NA
cdr3_nt: TGTGCCAGCAGTCGCGGTGAGCAGTTCTTC
cdr3_aa: CASSRGEQFF

clone_size: NA
j_call: TRBJ2-1
v_call: TRBV7-2
d_call: TRBD2
cdr3_nt: TGTGCCAGCAGCCACGGGGGGGAGTCCTACAATGAGCAGTTCTTC
cdr3_aa: CASSHGGESYNEQFF

clone_size: once
j_call: TRBJ1-3
v_call: TRBV7-2
d_call: NA
cdr3_nt: TGTGCCAGCAGACATCCTTCCGGGGGGGCTGGAAACACCATATATTTT
cdr3_aa: CASRHPSGGAGNTIYF

clone_size: NA
j_call: TRBJ1-2
v_call: TRBV3-1/TRBV3-2
d_call: TRBD1
cdr3_nt: TGTGCCAGCAGCCAAGATCCCGGGACAGGGTCCGGCTACACCTTC
cdr3_aa: CASSQDPGTGSGYTF

clone_size: NA
j_call: TRBJ1-6
v_call: TRBV7-9
d_call: NA
cdr3_nt: TGTGCCAGGCCCAGTGGGCAGGATAATTCACCCCTCCACTTT
cdr3_aa: CARPSGQDNSPLHF

clone_size: few
j_call: TRBJ2-3
v_call: TRBV19
d_call: NA
cdr3_nt: TGTGCCAGTAGTTTAAAGGGGGGGTTAGGGTTCACAGATACGCAGTATTTT
cdr3_aa: CASSLKGGLGFTDTQYF

clone_size: NA
j_call: TRBJ1-1
v_call: TRBV5-1
d_call: NA
cdr3_nt: TGCGCCAGCAGCTTGGGGGGCGGTAGGGGAAACTCTGAAGCTTTCTTT
cdr3_aa: CASSLGGGRGNSEAFF

clone_size: NA
j_call: TRBJ1-2
v_call: TRBV6-2/TRBV6-3
d_call: TRBD1
cdr3_nt: TGTGCCAGCAGTTACAAGGGGGCAGGGACCTACACCTTC
cdr3_aa: CASSYKGAGTYTF

clone_size: NA
j_call: TRBJ2-7
v_call: TRBV18
d_call: NA
cdr3_nt: TGTGCCAGCTCACCACCGGGGCAGGTCTACGAGCAGTACTTC
cdr3_aa: CASSPPGQVYEQYF

clone_size: NA
j_call: TRBJ1-2
v_call: TRBV4-1
d_call: NA
cdr3_nt: TGCGCCAGCAGCCGGGTCCTACAGGGCTTCTATGGCTACACCTTC
cdr3_aa: CASSRVLQGFYGYTF

clone_size: NA
j_call: TRBJ1-4
v_call: TRBV18
d_call: TRBD1
cdr3_nt: TGTGCCAGCTCACAGGACAGGGGCTCTAATGAAAAACTGTTTTTT
cdr3_aa: CASSQDRGSNEKLFF

clone_size: NA
j_call: TRBJ2-6
v_call: TRBV10-3
d_call: TRBD1
cdr3_nt: TGTGCCATCAGCCCCCGGACAGGGGCCTCCCCTGGGGCCAACGTCCTGACTTTC
cdr3_aa: CAISPRTGASPGANVLTF

clone_size: NA
j_call: TRBJ1-6
v_call: TRBV5-1
d_call: NA
cdr3_nt: TGCGCCAGCAGCTTGCGGGGTGATAATTCACCCCTCCACTTT
cdr3_aa: CASSLRGDNSPLHF

clone_size: NA
j_call: TRBJ1-2
v_call: TRBV25-1
d_call: NA
cdr3_nt: TGTGCCAGCAGTGAAAACGGACACCTTTATGGCTACACCTTC
cdr3_aa: CASSENGHLYGYTF

clone_size: NA
j_call: TRBJ2-7
v_call: TRBV10-3
d_call: TRBD1
cdr3_nt: TGTGCCATCAGTGACCGGACAGGCGTCTACCAGTACTTC
cdr3_aa: CAISDRTGVYQYF

clone_size: NA
j_call: TRBJ2-3
v_call: TRBV7-2
d_call: TRBD2
cdr3_nt: TGTGCCAGCAGCTTCGCGGGGGGGCCGGGGACAGATACGCAGTATTTT
cdr3_aa: CASSFAGGPGTDTQYF

clone_size: once
j_call: TRBJ1-2
v_call: TRBV7-2
d_call: NA
cdr3_nt: TGTGCCAGCAGCTCCCCTCAGGGACATTTCTATGGCTACACCTTC
cdr3_aa: CASSSPQGHFYGYTF

clone_size: NA
j_call: TRBJ2-7
v_call: TRBV4-2
d_call: NA
cdr3_nt: TGTGCCAGCAGCCACCTGGGGCCAGGGAACGAGCAGTACTTC
cdr3_aa: CASSHLGPGNEQYF

clone_size: NA
j_call: TRBJ2-6
v_call: TRBV19
d_call: TRBD1
cdr3_nt: TGTGCCAGTAGTGACAGGGTTCGTAAGGGGGCCAACGTCCTGACTTTC
cdr3_aa: CASSDRVRKGANVLTF

clone_size: NA
j_call: TRBJ1-1
v_call: TRBV7-9
d_call: NA
cdr3_nt: TGTGCCAGCAGCTTTACGGCGGGGAACACTGAAGCTTTCTTT
cdr3_aa: CASSFTAGNTEAFF

clone_size: NA
j_call: TRBJ1-2
v_call: TRBV19
d_call: NA
cdr3_nt: TGTGCCAGTACCCCTGGGGAGGGGATGGGCTATGGCTACACCTTC
cdr3_aa: CASTPGEGMGYGYTF

clone_size: NA
j_call: TRBJ2-1
v_call: TRBV3-1/TRBV3-2
d_call: TRBD1
cdr3_nt: TGTGCCAGCAGCCGAGAGGGGGCATTCACCTACAATGAGCAGTTCTTC
cdr3_aa: CASSREGAFTYNEQFF

clone_size: NA
j_call: TRBJ2-2
v_call: TRBV9
d_call: NA
cdr3_nt: TGTGCCAGCAGCGCGCTAAACGGGGGAACCGGGGAGCTGTTTTTT
cdr3_aa: CASSALNGGTGELFF

clone_size: NA
j_call: TRBJ1-2
v_call: TRBV18
d_call: NA
cdr3_nt: TGTGCCAGCTCTTCCTCCCGGGGGTCCAACTCTGGCTACACCTTC
cdr3_aa: CASSSSRGSNSGYTF

clone_size: NA
j_call: TRBJ2-7
v_call: TRBV19
d_call: NA
cdr3_nt: TGTGCCAGTAGCCGTACAGGAAGCTCCTACGAGCAGTACTTC
cdr3_aa: CASSRTGSSYEQYF

clone_size: once
j_call: TRBJ2-2
v_call: TRBV27
d_call: TRBD2
cdr3_nt: TGTGCCAGCAGTTTTAGGCGGGGGGGACTGACCGGGGAGCTGTTTTTT
cdr3_aa: CASSFRRGGLTGELFF

clone_size: NA
j_call: TRBJ1-4
v_call: TRBV19
d_call: NA
cdr3_nt: NA
cdr3_aa: CASTSGGRGNEKLFF

clone_size: NA
j_call: TRBJ2-5
v_call: TRBV9
d_call: NA
cdr3_nt: TGTGCCAGCAGCCAGATGGCAGGTCAAGAGACCCAGTACTTC
cdr3_aa: CASSQMAGQETQYF

clone_size: NA
j_call: TRBJ1-5
v_call: TRBV7-2
d_call: NA
cdr3_nt: TGTGCCAGCAGCAGCCGGGGTGGTTATAGCAATCAGCCCCAGCATTTT
cdr3_aa: CASSSRGGYSNQPQHF

clone_size: NA
j_call: TRBJ2-3
v_call: TRBV11-3
d_call: NA
cdr3_nt: TGTGCCAGCAGCTTAGATGGGGGGAAAGCAGATACGCAGTATTTT
cdr3_aa: CASSLDGGKADTQYF

clone_size: NA
j_call: TRBJ1-6
v_call: TRBV2
d_call: TRBD1
cdr3_nt: TGTGCCAGCAGTTCCCGGGACAGGGAATATTCACCCCTCCACTTT
cdr3_aa: CASSSRDREYSPLHF

clone_size: NA
j_call: TRBJ2-1
v_call: TRBV30
d_call: TRBD2
cdr3_nt: TGTGCCTGGAGAGAAAGCGGGGCTCGCGATGAGCAGTTCTTC
cdr3_aa: CAWRESGARDEQFF